The 23 T cell receptor beta chains below all came from one sample that was sequenced in a study of T cell clonality in common variable immunodeficiency (dated by TCRdb to the mid-2010s). The library was built by means of the immunoSEQ multiplex PCR assay. The table was pulled from immuneACCESS by TCRdb, which kept in-frame rearrangements only. Such tables lose some clones; where checked, under half of the loss comes from unresolved V genes, and the rest has no known cause. The sample features around 34,000 clones, and none is a singleton. Together, the top ten hold about 1% of the sample. Input material: peripheral blood mononuclear cells. The receptors shown here come from a person aged 18 to 70 in good health.

This clone has ten or more counts. The read comes to an end 3 residues before the CDR3 does, leaving the germline J gene to fill in the end. The V and J genes are TRBV18 and TRBJ2-7; TRBD1 agrees at 9 bases. CDR1 is KGHSH, CDR2 LQKENI, per germline. The V gene end was trimmed by 3 bases and the J gene end by 3 bases; junction bases not matched to a gene: 9. This CDR3 spans 16 amino acids. This chain's CDR3 is CASSPTTGGLGYEQYF. The CDR3 bases that were read are TGTGCCAGCTCACCTACGACAGGGGGGCTAGGCTACGAG.

This clone occurred many times. With the read ending 3 residues before the CDR3 end, the germline J gene is used to fill in that end. This chain joins TRBV6-1 and TRBJ1-5, with 7 bases lining up with TRBD1. Germline values: CDR1 MNHNS, CDR2 SASEGT. The J segment lost 5 bases and the V segment lost 4 bases, leaving 2 bases of the junction unmatched. There are 13 residues in the CDR3. The CDR3 sequence: CASSGQGHQPQHF. CDR3 bases read: TGTGCCAGCAGTGGACAGGGACATCAGCCC.

Many counts were recorded for this clone. Read sequence stops 3 residues before the CDR3 end, and the germline J gene provides the missing end. The rearrangement links TRBV10-3 to TRBJ2-7; possibly TRBD1 or TRBD2 for D (5 bases each). This CDR3 contains 15 residues. Looked up from germline, CDR1 is ENHRY and CDR2 is SYGVKD. Deletions cut 1 base from V and 0 bases from J, with 10 bases between. The CDR3 loop reads CAISELPGSSYEQYF. Partial CDR3 DNA: TGTGCCATCAGTGAGTTACCAGGGAGCTCCTACGAG.

With regard to this clone: The sequence runs out 3 residues before the end of the CDR3; the remainder is reconstructed from the germline J gene. The chain couples TRBV7-9 to TRBJ2-7; 8 bases agree with TRBD1. This CDR3 has 14 amino acids. Losses at the gene ends were 2 bases for V and 5 bases for J; bases not matched to a gene: 5. The V gene's germline CDR1 is SEHNR and CDR2 FQNEAQ (reference sequence). CDR3 DNA, as far as it was read: TGTGCCAGCAGCTTATCAGGGGGCAAGCACGAG. It codes for CASSLSGGKHE. The complete CDR3 sequence is CASSLSGGKHEQYF.

Details on this clone: A read error is the likely source, as a far larger clone sits one nucleotide away. CDR3 bases read: TGTGCCAGTAGTGCCAGCGGGAAGACC. It specifies CASSASGKT. The entire CDR3 is CASSASGKTQYF. The chain carries TRBV19 and TRBJ2-5; 7 bases match TRBD2. From the germline J gene comes the end of the CDR3, since the read stops 3 residues before it. V dropped 5 bases and J dropped 6; count of bases not matched to a gene: 3. CDR1 and CDR2 (germline): LNHDA, SQIVND (reference sequence). CDR3 length: 12 residues.

This clone was recorded many times. CDR3 DNA (partial): TGCAGTGCTAGTGTGGGCAGGGTCAATCAGCCC. This translates into CSASVGRVNQP. The full CDR3 reads CSASVGRVNQPQHF. The chain joins TRBV20-1 to TRBJ1-5; TRBD1 is a possible D gene (5 bases). With the read ending 3 residues before the CDR3 end, the germline J gene is used to fill in that end. The V gene's germline CDR1 is DFQATT and CDR2 SNEGSKA (reference sequence). V lost 3 bases and J 3 bases, leaving 12 bases between the germline ends. This CDR3 contains 14 residues.

This clone was observed at least ten times. The read gets to within 3 residues of the CDR3 end, and the germline J gene fills in the rest. This rearrangement joins TRBV19 to TRBJ2-6; D may be TRBD2 (7 bases). Trimming removed 5 bases from V and 2 bases from J, with 10 bases in between. The germline gives CDR1 LNHDA, CDR2 SQIVND (reference sequence). The CDR3 runs to 15 residues. CDR3 protein: CASSEGGPGANVLTF. The sequenced part of the CDR3 DNA is TGTGCCAGTAGTGAGGGGGGGCCTGGGGCCAACGTC. Full variable domain (rest looked up from reference TRBV19 and TRBJ2-6): DGGITQSPKYLFRKEGQNVTLSCEQNLNHDAMYWYRQDPGQGLRLIYYSQIVNDFQKGDIAEGYSVSREKKESFPLTVTSAQKNPTAFYLCASSEGGPGANVLTFGAGSRLTVL.

This clone was seen many times. The read ends 3 residues early relative to the CDR3; the germline J gene fills the gap. The chain uses TRBV4-1 and TRBJ2-2; D is possibly TRBD1 or TRBD2 (6 bases each). CDR1 and CDR2 from the germline V gene are MGHRA and YSYEKL. The CDR3 spans 16 residues. V lost 4 bases and J lost 5, with 17 bases in between. The CDR3 here is CASSPQGRGKTGELFF. The CDR3 bases that were read are TGCGCCAGCAGCCCACAGGGCCGCGGGAAAACCGGGGAG.

This clone showed up many times. Coverage ceases 3 residues before the CDR3 finishes, and the germline J gene fills in the end. The chain carries TRBV5-1 and TRBJ2-2, with a possible D match to TRBD1 (6 bases). V lost 1 base and J lost 2, with 12 bases in between. Per germline, CDR1 SGHRS and CDR2 YFSETQ. The CDR3 length is 16 residues. The covered CDR3 bases are TGCGCCAGCAGCTTGCGGGGACATATAAACACCGGGGAG. Amino acid sequence: CASSLRGHINTGE. The whole CDR3 protein is CASSLRGHINTGELFF.

This clone has a count of ten or more. The read is 3 residues too short to cover the CDR3 end, so that end is filled in from the germline J gene. The V and J genes are TRBV7-9 and TRBJ1-2; 10 positions match TRBD1. CDR1 SEHNR and CDR2 FQNEAQ come from the germline V gene (reference sequence). The CDR3 consists of 15 residues. J gave up 7 bases and V 5 bases, and 10 bases lay outside the gene matches. CDR3 in amino acids: CASSPLGQGRAGYTF. The part of the CDR3 DNA that was read is TGTGCCAGCAGCCCTCTGGGACAGGGGAGAGCTGGC.

The sample holds many counts of this clone. With the read ending 3 residues before the CDR3 end, the germline J gene is used to fill in that end. This chain links TRBV6-4 with TRBJ1-2, with no clear D. V dropped 5 bases and J dropped 3 bases, with 16 bases sitting between them. This CDR3 contains 15 residues. Germline V lookup: CDR1 MRHNA, CDR2 SNTAGT. This chain's CDR3 is CASSCEGERYYGYTF. The sequenced part of the CDR3 DNA is TGTGCCAGCAGTTGCGAGGGTGAGAGATACTATGGC.

This clone was observed many times. Read data end 3 residues before the CDR3 end; the end is taken from the germline J gene. This chain connects TRBV19 to TRBJ1-5; D unresolved. This CDR3 contains 15 residues. Germline V lookup: CDR1 LNHDA, CDR2 SQIVND (reference sequence). Trimming cost V 6 bases and J 0 bases, with 12 bases left between them. This CDR3 is CASSPRRNSNQPQHF. CDR3 DNA, as far as it was read: TGTGCCAGTAGCCCTAGACGGAATAGCAATCAGCCC.

This clone was seen repeatedly, ten times or more. The observed sequence ends 3 residues before the CDR3 terminus, with the missing tail filled in from the germline J gene. J is TRBJ1-3 and V is TRBV20-1; TRBD1 matches at 9 bases. The CDR3 contains 13 residues. V trimming: 7 bases; J trimming: 4 bases; junction bases outside the gene matches: 5. CDR1 is DFQATT and CDR2 is SNEGSKA in the germline V gene (reference sequence). CDR3 amino acids: CSVRGQGGNTIYF. The part of the CDR3 DNA that was read is TGCAGTGTAAGAGGACAGGGGGGAAACACC.

This clone was seen at least ten times. Read sequence stops 3 residues before the CDR3 end, and the germline J gene provides the missing end. The gene calls are TRBV5-6 and TRBJ2-3; no definite D call. CDR3 length equals 13 residues. Germline lookup yields CDR1 SGHDT and CDR2 YYEEEE. Trimming took 1 base from V and 8 from J, leaving 11 bases between them. CDR3 region: CASSLKVSSTQYF. The covered CDR3 bases are TGTGCCAGCAGCTTGAAGGTGTCTAGTACG.

This clone has ten or more counts. The read gets to within 3 residues of the CDR3 end, and the germline J gene fills in the rest. The rearrangement uses TRBV30 and TRBJ2-2; possibly TRBD1 for D (5 bases). This CDR3 spans 15 amino acids. Germline CDR1 and CDR2: GTSNPN and SVGIG (reference sequence). V was pared by 4 bases and J by 5 bases, with 17 bases between. The CDR3 DNA, read in part, is TGTGCCTGGACGGCTACGTCAGGGTGGACCGGGGAG. The encoded protein is CAWTATSGWTGE. The entire CDR3 sequence reads CAWTATSGWTGELFF.

This clone showed up many times. The read ends 3 residues shy of where the CDR3 ends; the end is completed using the germline J gene. V and J are TRBV19 and TRBJ1-2, with unresolved D. The CDR3 contains 13 residues. V lost 4 bases to trimming and J lost 7 bases, with 13 bases between them. Germline loops: CDR1 LNHDA, CDR2 SQIVND (reference sequence). The sequenced CDR3 bases are TGTGCCAGTAGTACGGCAGGCATTTCTGGC. Translation: CASSTAGISG. The entire CDR3 is CASSTAGISGYTF.

This clone was recorded many times. The CDR3 goes on 3 residues after the read ends, and that part is filled in from the germline J gene. This chain uses TRBV12-3 or TRBV12-4 with TRBJ1-2, with D possibly TRBD1 on 5 matching bases. The CDR3 is made up of 15 amino acids. V lost 1 base to trimming and J lost 4 bases, with 13 bases between them. The CDR3 here is CASSLGAGKSYGYTF. The sequenced CDR3 bases are TGTGCCAGCAGTTTAGGCGCAGGGAAATCCTATGGC.

This clone was found many times. The read ends 3 residues early relative to the CDR3; the germline J gene fills the gap. The chain combines TRBV19 with TRBJ2-3; D is possibly TRBD1 (6 bases). The germline gives CDR1 LNHDA, CDR2 SQIVND (reference sequence). Between the trimmed V and J ends, which lost 8 bases and 0 bases, there was a span of 9 bases. CDR3 size: 13 residues. Incomplete CDR3 DNA: TGTGCCAGTGGGGACACGAGCACAGATACG. This gives the protein CASGDTSTDT. The CDR3 reads in full as CASGDTSTDTQYF. Full variable domain (remainder filled in from reference TRBV19 and TRBJ2-3): DGGITQSPKYLFRKEGQNVTLSCEQNLNHDAMYWYRQDPGQGLRLIYYSQIVNDFQKGDIAEGYSVSREKKESFPLTVTSAQKNPTAFYLCASGDTSTDTQYFGPGTRLTVL.

This clone was counted at least ten times. CDR3 residues: CASSQGYNEQFF. The sequenced CDR3 bases are TGCGCCAGCAGTCAGGGATACAATGAG. The V and J genes are TRBV10-2 and TRBJ2-1; perhaps TRBD1 as D (5 bases). The read is 3 residues too short to cover the CDR3 end, so that end is filled in from the germline J gene. In germline, CDR1 is WSHSY, CDR2 SAAADI. This CDR3 is 12 amino acids long. Deletions cut 5 bases from V and 4 bases from J, with 6 bases between.

This clone showed up many times. The read terminates 3 residues before the CDR3 end, so the remaining end is supplied by the germline J gene. The J gene is TRBJ2-7, the V gene TRBV14; 9 bases agree with TRBD2. The length of the CDR3 is 15 residues. J lost 2 bases, V lost 1 base, and 3 bases had no gene match. Germline V lookup: CDR1 SGHDN, CDR2 FVKESK. CDR3 DNA, as far as it was read: TGTGCCAGCAGCCAAGGACTAGCGGAGACCTACGAG. Amino acid sequence: CASSQGLAETYE. The full CDR3 reads CASSQGLAETYEQYF. Looking up the rest from reference TRBV14 and TRBJ2-7 gives the full variable domain: EAGVTQFPSHSVIEKGQTVTLRCDPISGHDNLYWYRRVMGKEIKFLLHFVKESKQDESGMPNNRFLAERTGGTYSTLKVQPAELEDSGVYFCASSQGLAETYEQYFGPGTRLTVT.

This clone was counted ten times or more. The sequenced CDR3 bases are TGTGCCAGCAGAGATGGTGGGAAAGGGGGCAATCAGCCC. It encodes CASRDGGKGGNQP. The entire CDR3 protein reads CASRDGGKGGNQPQHF. This chain links TRBV6-2 or TRBV6-3 with TRBJ1-5, with D perhaps TRBD1 (5 bases). The sequence runs out 3 residues before the end of the CDR3; the remainder is reconstructed from the germline J gene. Germline V gene data show CDR1 as MNHEY and CDR2 as SVGEGT. This CDR3 has 16 residues. The V end lost 6 bases, the J end lost 2 bases, and 17 bases lay between the germline ends.

This clone came up many times. The read finishes 3 residues shy of the CDR3 end, and the germline J gene is used to complete it. The chain couples TRBV7-3 to TRBJ1-1; D not certain. Germline assignment: CDR1 SGHTA and CDR2 FQGTGA. The CDR3 runs 14 residues. The ends were cut back, 1 base at V and 1 base at J, with 7 bases in the middle. The CDR3 region is CASSLNPGNTEAFF. The CDR3 DNA, read in part, is TGTGCCAGCAGCTTAAACCCGGGGAACACTGAA.

This clone has a count of ten or more. The CDR3 extends 3 residues past the end of the read, so its final part is completed from the germline J gene. The V gene is TRBV6-2 or TRBV6-3, the J gene TRBJ1-3; 7 nucleotides line up with TRBD1. Looked up from germline, CDR1 is MNHEY and CDR2 is SVGEGT. The V segment lost 6 bases and the J segment 0 bases; nucleotides outside the gene matches: 8. The CDR3 totals 16 residues. CDR3 DNA (partial): TGTGCCAGCAGATGGGACAGAAAGGACTCTGGAAACACC. Protein product: CASRWDRKDSGNT. The full CDR3 protein is CASRWDRKDSGNTIYF.